The next 16 T cell receptor beta chains were all read from a single sample in a study of early T cells in non-severe SARS-CoV-2 infection. TCRdb reprocessed the 5' RACE reads via MiXCR and lists one record per CDR3 protein. The sample shows approximately 69,000 distinct CDR3 sequences, approximately 12% of them seen only once. Sequenced material: whole blood. Receptors were obtained from an adult who was a healthcare worker with PCR-confirmed SARS-CoV-2 infection or an uninfected control (not recorded which).

The sample holds many counts of this clonotype. V is TRBV3-1 and J is TRBJ1-2, with D possibly TRBD1 on 6 matching bases. The V gene lost 1 base and the J gene lost 5 bases, with 14 bases spanning the gap. Germline CDR1 reads LGHDT; CDR2 reads YNNKEL (reference sequence). CDR3 length: 15 residues. CDR3 nucleotide sequence: TGTGCCAGCAGCCAAGGCCGGGGGGGCTGGTATGGCTACACCTTC. Translated: CASSQGRGGWYGYTF.

This clonotype was recorded many times. The chain carries TRBV7-2 and TRBJ2-3; either TRBD1 or TRBD2 may fit D (6 bases each). The V and J ends lost 4 bases and 1 base respectively, with 15 bases between them. CDR3 length: 16 amino acids. The germline V gene has CDR1 SGHTA and CDR2 FQGNSA. CDR3: CASSSPRGLGTDTQYF. Here the CDR3 DNA reads TGTGCCAGCAGCTCGCCCCGGGGGCTTGGCACAGATACGCAGTATTTT.

The chain employs TRBV4-3 and TRBJ2-2, with D maybe TRBD1 (7 bases). The V end was cut by 3 bases, the J end by 4 bases, with 9 bases between. The germline gives CDR1 LGHNA, CDR2 YSLEER. CDR3 length: 14 residues. The CDR3, as DNA: TGCGCCAGCAGCCAGCAGGGGGGCACCGGGGAGCTGTTTTTT. It specifies CASSQQGGTGELFF.

This clonotype was recorded at least ten times. V is TRBV6-2 or TRBV6-3 and J is TRBJ1-2, with D hard to call. The CDR3 covers 14 residues. The germline V and J ends were trimmed by 2 bases and 2 bases, with 9 bases remaining between them. The germline V gene encodes CDR1 MNHEY and CDR2 SVGEGT. The CDR3 loop is CASSYGGDNYGYTF. CDR3 DNA: TGTGCCAGCAGTTACGGTGGAGACAACTATGGCTACACCTTC.

This clonotype was picked up a small number of times. The J gene is TRBJ1-4, the V gene TRBV4-2, with D possibly matching TRBD1 (5 bases). The germline V and J ends were trimmed by 4 bases and 8 bases, with 14 bases remaining between them. CDR3 size: 14 residues. Per germline, CDR1 LGHNA and CDR2 YNFKEQ. The chain's CDR3 is CASSLGQIGEKLFF. CDR3 DNA sequence: TGTGCCAGCAGCCTAGGACAAATAGGGGAAAAACTGTTTTTT.

The V and J genes are TRBV4-2 and TRBJ1-1; possible D gene TRBD1, 6 bases. CDR3 length: 16 amino acids. Trimming left V 1 base short and J 4 bases short, with 16 bases between. CDR1 LGHNA and CDR2 YNFKEQ come from the germline V gene. This chain's CDR3 is CASSQGSRGRGTEAFF. Here the CDR3 DNA reads TGTGCCAGCAGCCAAGGATCGCGGGGGCGCGGCACTGAAGCTTTCTTT.

This chain links TRBV10-3 with TRBJ1-2; no clear D gene. Trimming stripped 0 bases from V and 1 base from J, with 12 bases between. Per the germline V gene, CDR1 is ENHRY and CDR2 is SYGVKD. The CDR3 consists of 16 residues. CDR3 nucleotides: TGTGCCATCAGTGAGTCCAGAGGTCTCCTTAACTATGGCTACACCTTC. Residues: CAISESRGLLNYGYTF.

This rearrangement joins TRBV29-1 to TRBJ2-2; 9 bases align to TRBD1. This CDR3 is 16 amino acids long. V shed 3 bases and J 0 bases; nucleotides not matched to a gene: 5. CDR1 and CDR2 from the germline V gene are SQVTM and ANQGSEA. CDR3 DNA sequence: TGCAGCGTTGATGTTGGGACAGGGACGAACACCGGGGAGCTGTTTTTT. Translation: CSVDVGTGTNTGELFF.

This clonotype occurred a few times. The chain recombines TRBV7-3 with TRBJ1-1, with D possibly being TRBD1 (6 bases). Germline V gene sequence: CDR1 SGHTA, CDR2 FQGTGA. Trimming cost V 5 bases and J 2 bases, with 12 bases left between them. There are 14 residues in the CDR3. As DNA, the CDR3 is TGTGCCAGCAGCCTCGGACAGATAAACACTGAAGCTTTCTTT. Protein sequence: CASSLGQINTEAFF.

This clonotype was counted many times. J is TRBJ2-7 and V is TRBV29-1; D is unresolved. The CDR3 consists of 13 residues. Germline values: CDR1 SQVTM, CDR2 ANQGSEA. Between the trimmed V and J ends, which lost 4 bases and 2 bases, there was a span of 12 bases. The CDR3 loop reads CSVAWLEAYEQYF. CDR3 sequence (DNA): TGCAGCGTTGCGTGGCTAGAAGCCTACGAGCAGTACTTC.

This clonotype was seen more than once but under ten times. The V and J genes are TRBV15 and TRBJ1-3; the D is unclear. Trimming removed 5 bases from V and 3 bases from J, with 17 bases in between. The CDR3 contains 16 residues. Germline V gives CDR1 LNHNV, CDR2 YYDKDF (reference sequence). CDR3 sequence: CATSDDTDVIGNTIYF. The DNA for the CDR3 is TGTGCCACCAGCGATGATACGGATGTAATTGGAAACACCATATATTTT. The full variable domain, with the rest looked up from reference TRBV15 and TRBJ1-3, is DAMVIQNPRYQVTQFGKPVTLSCSQTLNHNVMYWYQQKSSQAPKLLFHYYDKDFNNEADTPDNFQSRRPNTSFCFLDIRSPGLGDTAMYLCATSDDTDVIGNTIYFGEGSWLTVV.

The CDR3 coding sequence is TGTGCCACCAGTAGGGATGCAGTTGCGGGTGGTGAGCAGTTCTTC. Residues: CATSRDAVAGGEQFF. The chain is built from TRBV24-1 and TRBJ2-1, with a tentative D call TRBD2 (5 bases). Between the trimmed V and J ends, which lost 6 bases and 9 bases, there was a span of 20 bases. The CDR3 runs to 15 residues. Germline CDR1 is KGHDR and CDR2 is SFDVKD.

This chain links TRBV7-9 with TRBJ2-5, with D unclear. Trimming left V 1 base short and J 3 bases short, with 9 bases between. CDR1 and CDR2 from the germline V gene are SEHNR and FQNEAQ (reference sequence). The CDR3 runs 14 residues. The CDR3 here is CASSLGQYKETQYF. CDR3 in DNA: TGTGCCAGCAGCTTAGGGCAGTACAAAGAGACCCAGTACTTC.

At least ten counts were recorded for this clonotype. V gene TRBV6-6 combines with J gene TRBJ1-2; D gene ambiguous. The CDR3 is 12 residues long. V dropped 4 bases and J dropped 7 bases, with 10 bases sitting between them. Germline V gene sequence: CDR1 MNHNY, CDR2 SVGAGI (reference sequence). DNA of the CDR3: TGTGCCAGCAGTTCCCATAATACTGGCTACACCTTC. Encoded protein: CASSSHNTGYTF.

This clonotype was found a few times. The rearrangement joins TRBV20-1 to TRBJ2-3, with 9 bases that match TRBD1. The CDR3 is made up of 16 amino acids. V lost 1 base to trimming and J lost 4 bases; unmatched junction nucleotides: 9. Per germline, CDR1 DFQATT and CDR2 SNEGSKA (reference sequence). The CDR3: CSARALGQGESDTQYF. Written as DNA, the CDR3 is TGCAGTGCTAGAGCCTTGGGACAGGGCGAGTCAGATACGCAGTATTTT.

J is TRBJ2-7 and V is TRBV6-2 or TRBV6-3, with D unclear. This CDR3 is built from 11 residues. Germline V CDR1 and CDR2: MNHEY, SVGEGT. V lost 5 bases, J lost 6 bases, and 8 bases lay in between. In nucleotides, the CDR3 is TGTGCCAGCAGTGCAGTACTCGAGCAGTACTTC. Translation gives CASSAVLEQYF.